The 31 T cell receptor delta chains reported below all come from one sample, sequenced in a study of γδ T cells in repeated Plasmodium falciparum infection. TCRdb processed the multiplex PCR reads again with the CATT caller. Of about 51,000 delta-chain clones listed, about 2% are singletons. Vgamma9/Vdelta2+ and Vdelta2-negative gammadelta T cells were flow-sorted from PBMC for bulk sequencing. What was sequenced was gamma-delta T cells from blood. The receptor source for this set is a pool of human donors (malaria-infected and uninfected, not separated).

This clone was seen more than once but under ten times. A far more abundant clone sits one base away, making this likely a read error. This CDR3 is also generated by other DNA sequences in the sample. The V gene is TRDV1, the J gene TRDJ1, with TRDD3 identical over 9 bases. The J gene was missing in TCRdb and was found by matching the end of the DNA to germline. Losses at the gene ends were 1 base for V and 2 bases for J; bases not matched to a gene: 26. The CDR3 sequence is 23 residues long. CDR1 is TSWWSYY, CDR2 QGS, per germline. In DNA form, the CDR3 reads TGTGCTCTTGGGGAACAAGGGTATTCCTACGCTATACTGGGGGACCTGTATACCGATAAACTCATCTTT. It translates to CALGEQGYSYAILGDLYTDKLIF.

There are a few counts of this clone. V usage is TRDV2 and J usage is TRDJ1, with 8 bases identical to TRDD3. No J gene is reported in TCRdb; it was inferred here by comparing the DNA with germline. Germline values: CDR1 GEAIGNYY, CDR2 EKD. CDR3 length equals 17 residues. V shed 0 bases and J 0 bases; nucleotides not matched to a gene: 8. The DNA of the CDR3 is TGTGCCTGTGACACCGGTTCCTTACTGGGGGACACCGATAAACTCATCTTT. Encoded protein: CACDTGSLLGDTDKLIF.

This clone was seen a handful of times. For this DNA, TCRdb reports the protein of a much larger clone, which diverges at residue 4, most likely from a read error; the protein presented here is translated directly from the DNA. The chain is built from TRDV1 and TRDJ1; 10 nucleotides align to TRDD3. The J gene is absent in TCRdb and was assigned here via DNA matching to germline. This CDR3 is built from 20 residues. CDR1 is TSWWSYY, CDR2 QGS, per germline. CDR3 region: CALEERPPRWGIYSTDKLIF. Written as DNA, the CDR3 is TGTGCTCTTGAGGAACGACCCCCCCGCTGGGGGATATATTCCACCGATAAACTCATCTTT.

About this clone itself: The protein TCRdb gives is from a much larger clone and does not agree with this DNA's translation at residue 5, likely a read error; the protein shown here comes from the DNA. The genes are TRDV2 and TRDJ1, with 13 bases matching TRDD3. The germline V gene has CDR1 GEAIGNYY and CDR2 EKD. CDR3 length: 21 residues. Trimming at V came to 2 bases and at J to 0 bases, leaving 17 bases not matched to a gene. CDR3 nucleotide sequence: TGTGCCTGTGACATCCTCGTACTGGGGGATACGGAGTCAAGGAACACCGATAAACTCATCTTT. It codes for CACDILVLGDTESRNTDKLIF.

This clone appeared a few times. With a far larger clone one base away, a read error is the likely cause. This specimen includes other DNA sequences encoding the same CDR3. Written as DNA, the CDR3 is TGCGCCTTTAAGGGGGGACCTTCCGCCGGTATAAAAACTCCCGTATACTGGGGGATACAAAAACTCATCTTT. This gives the protein CAFKGGPSAGIKTPVYWGIQKLIF. The chain is built from TRDV3 and TRDJ1; 12 bases match TRDD3. TCRdb leaves out the J gene; it was filled in here by matching the DNA to germline. Germline V gene data show CDR1 as TVYSNPD and CDR2 as GDNSRS (reference sequence). CDR3 size: 24 residues. The full variable domain, completed using reference TRDV3 and TRDJ1, is CDKVTQSSPDQTVASGSEVVLLCTYDTVYSNPDLFWYRIRPDYSFQFVFYGDNSRSEGADFTQGRFSVKHILTQKAFHLVISPVRTEDSATYYCAFKGGPSAGIKTPVYWGIQKLIFGKGTRVTVEP.

Concerning this clone itself: Given a far larger clone just one base away, this is likely a sequencing read error. The sample contains more than one DNA sequence encoding this CDR3. The chain recombines TRDV2 with TRDJ1; D uncertain. TCRdb records no J gene; here it was assigned by comparing the DNA to germline. CDR3 length: 17 residues. The V gene's germline CDR1 is GEAIGNYY and CDR2 EKD. Here the CDR3 DNA reads TGTGCCTGTGACACCGTGGGACAGCCAGACCACACCGACAAACTCATCTTT. Its protein is CACDTVGQPDHTDKLIF.

This clone came up a few times. The TCRdb protein, from a much larger clone, departs from this DNA's translation at residue 4, likely by read error; the protein shown derives from the DNA. V and J are TRDV3 and TRDJ1, with 7 bases aligning to TRDD3. CDR1 is TVYSNPD and CDR2 is GDNSRS in the germline V gene (reference sequence). The CDR3 is 23 residues long. In DNA, the CDR3 is TGTGCTTTCCAAGATCCTAGAGATTCCCCGCGAGCCTGGGGGTTCTTCTTCACCGATAAACTCATCTTT. Amino acid sequence: CAFQDPRDSPRAWGFFFTDKLIF.

As regards this clone: TCRdb's protein, taken from a much larger clone, differs from this DNA's translation at residue 11, likely owing to a read error; the protein displayed comes from the DNA. The V and J genes are TRDV3 and TRDJ1; the D gene is possibly TRDD3 (6 bases). The J gene is absent in TCRdb and was assigned here via DNA matching to germline. From germline, CDR1 is TVYSNPD and CDR2 GDNSRS (reference sequence). With 3 bases removed from V and 4 bases from J, the gap between germline ends came to 24 bases. The CDR3 totals 16 residues. CDR3 DNA sequence: TGTGCCTTCAAATACTGGGTCTTTTTTTCGATCGATAAACTCATCTTT. This encodes CAFKYWVFFSIDKLIF.

In regard to this clone: The protein TCRdb gives is from a much larger clone and does not agree with this DNA's translation at residues 6 and 9, likely a read error; the protein shown here comes from the DNA. The chain uses TRDV3 and TRDJ1; 10 bases align to TRDD3. Matching the DNA to germline supplied the J gene, which TCRdb does not give. CDR3 length equals 20 residues. The V segment lost 0 bases and the J segment 0 bases; nucleotides outside the gene matches: 19. Germline V gene data show CDR1 as TVYSNPD and CDR2 as GDNSRS (reference sequence). This CDR3 is CAFRIPPTGGYGGYTDKLIF. DNA for the CDR3: TGTGCCTTTAGAATCCCTCCTACGGGGGGATACGGGGGGTACACCGATAAACTCATCTTT.

Ten or more counts support this clone. This chain connects TRDV1 to TRDJ1, with TRDD3 matching 10 bases. CDR1 TSWWSYY and CDR2 QGS come from the germline V gene. Trimming cost V 5 bases and J 1 base; bases outside gene matches: 16. The CDR3 sequence is 19 residues long. CDR3 region: CALGSGGSRGIRSTDKLIF. The CDR3 DNA reads as TGTGCTCTTGGGAGCGGGGGGTCGAGGGGGATACGGTCCACCGATAAACTCATCTTT.

This clone was counted at least ten times. The CDR3 sequence is CALGKSMPCSYWGQKLIF. For the CDR3, the DNA is TGTGCTCTTGGGAAGTCTATGCCTTGCTCGTACTGGGGACAAAAACTCATCTTT. The chain combines TRDV1 with TRDJ1, with TRDD3 matching over 7 bases. Matching the DNA to germline supplied the J gene, which TCRdb does not give. The CDR3 is made up of 18 amino acids. The V gene's germline CDR1 is TSWWSYY and CDR2 QGS. V gave up 5 bases and J gave up 8 bases; unmatched junction bases: 23.

This clone was seen more than once but under ten times. A far larger clone is just one base off, so this is likely a read error. The sample holds other DNA sequences that translate to the same CDR3. The V gene is TRDV1, the J gene TRDJ1, with 10 bases that match TRDD3. From germline, CDR1 is TSWWSYY and CDR2 QGS. This CDR3 contains 22 residues. CDR3 residues: CALGGPPSVLGDVAGVIDKLIF. The CDR3 DNA reads as TGTGCTCTTGGGGGCCCGCCATCTGTACTGGGGGATGTTGCCGGGGTGATCGATAAACTCATCTTC.

Only a few counts were recorded for this clone. A read error likely explains why the TCRdb protein, taken from a much larger clone, differs from this DNA's translation at residue 13; the protein shown is translated from the DNA. The rearrangement uses TRDV1 and TRDJ1, with TRDD3 matching over 9 bases. Per germline, CDR1 TSWWSYY and CDR2 QGS. V shed 2 bases, J shed 0 bases, and the junction held 16 bases outside the gene matches. The CDR3 length is 20 residues. The CDR3 sequence is CALGETRPYWGNSHTDKLIF. CDR3 bases: TGTGCTCTTGGGGAAACTCGACCGTACTGGGGGAACTCACACACCGATAAACTCATCTTT.

This clone was counted a few times. The protein held in TCRdb is that of a much larger clone and does not match this DNA's translation at residue 3, likely because of a read error; the protein shown is translated from the DNA. V usage is TRDV2 and J usage is TRDJ1, with unresolved D. In the absence of a J gene in TCRdb, the DNA was matched to germline to assign it here. There are 17 residues in the CDR3. Germline V gene lookup returns CDR1 GEAIGNYY and CDR2 EKD. This chain's CDR3 is CAYDTVGQPDHTDKLIF. The CDR3 DNA follows: TGTGCCTATGACACCGTGGGACAGCCAGACCACACCGATAAACTCATCTTT.

This clone occurred many times. The protein recorded in TCRdb matches a much larger clone and deviates from this DNA's translation at residue 14, suggesting a read error; the protein here is obtained by translating the DNA. This chain connects TRDV3 to TRDJ1; TRDD2 matches at 7 bases. The J gene was missing in TCRdb and was found by matching the end of the DNA to germline. The CDR3 sequence is 22 residues long. V trimming: 4 bases; J trimming: 4 bases; junction bases outside the gene matches: 36. Germline CDR1 is TVYSNPD and CDR2 is GDNSRS (reference sequence). The CDR3 coding sequence is TGTGCCTGTCGAAGGCCTTCCTCAAAGGGCCTGTACTGGAGGACCGGATACGATAAACTCATCTTT. Encoded protein: CACRRPSSKGLYWRTGYDKLIF.

This clone was seen only a few times. TCRdb pairs this DNA with a much larger clone's protein that differs at residue 12, likely a read error; the protein shown was translated from the DNA. The chain is built from TRDV1 and TRDJ1; D might be TRDD3 (6 bases). The J gene was not available in TCRdb and was assigned here by matching the DNA to germline segments. Germline V gives CDR1 TSWWSYY, CDR2 QGS. Trimming removed 3 bases from V and 0 bases from J, with 29 bases in between. The CDR3 contains 21 residues. The DNA of the CDR3 is TGTGCTCTTGGGGAGCTTCTCTCACTTTACTGGGCCACGGCTTACACCGATAAACTCATCTTT. It is translated as CALGELLSLYWATAYTDKLIF.

The sample holds many counts of this clone. The sample holds other DNA sequences that translate to the same CDR3. The chain couples TRDV1 to TRDJ1; 12 bases map to TRDD3. Germline matching of the DNA provided the J gene here, since TCRdb leaves it blank. With V trimmed by 0 bases and J by 6 bases, 35 bases remained unmatched. Per the germline V gene, CDR1 is TSWWSYY and CDR2 is QGS. The CDR3 is 26 residues long. The CDR3 sequence: CALGELPGLWATYWGILSTHIYKLIF. The CDR3 nucleotides are TGTGCTCTTGGGGAACTTCCTGGTTTGTGGGCGACATACTGGGGGATACTATCGACGCACATATATAAACTCATCTTT.

This clone was seen at least ten times. The protein given by TCRdb reflects a much larger clone and differs at residue 12 from this DNA's translation, likely from a read error; the protein shown is the DNA's translation. This chain links TRAV38-2/DV8 with TRDJ1; the D gene is possibly TRDD3 (5 bases). Germline matching of the DNA provided the J gene here, since TCRdb leaves it blank. Trimming took 6 bases from V and 7 from J, leaving 37 bases between them. This CDR3 spans 20 amino acids. Germline V gives CDR1 TSESDYY, CDR2 QEAYKQQN. The CDR3 coding sequence is TGTGCTTATATAGGTAGCGGGAGTACTCCCGGCCAGTGGTGGGGCCTTAAACTCATCTTT. It codes for CAYIGSGSTPGQWWGLKLIF.

The sample holds many counts of this clone. At the DNA level, this CDR3 is encoded by other sequences in the same sample as well. The genes are TRDV1 and TRDJ1, with 8 bases lining up with TRDD3. With 2 bases clipped from V and 1 base from J, the junction kept 39 bases outside the gene matches. CDR1 and CDR2 (germline): TSWWSYY, QGS. CDR3 length: 27 residues. The CDR3, as DNA: TGTGCTCTTGGGGAAAAGGACTGGAATCCTCGCCCGGAATTACTGGGGGCTTTAATCTCCCTCACCGATAAACTCATCTTT. Its translation is CALGEKDWNPRPELLGALISLTDKLIF.

With respect to this clone: Since a far larger clone is one base different, this is likely a read error. Other nucleotide sequences from this sample produce the same CDR3. This chain uses TRDV1 with TRDJ1; TRDD3 might be the D (6 bases). Here the J gene was assigned by germline matching of the DNA, as TCRdb has none. Germline lookup yields CDR1 TSWWSYY and CDR2 QGS. The CDR3 extends over 17 amino acids. CDR3 in DNA: TGTGCTCTTGGGCCCCCGGGGGACCTACCGTACACTGATAAACTCATCTTT. It is translated as CALGPPGDLPYTDKLIF.

Judged by abundance, this clone is medium-sized (0.01 to 0.1%). At the DNA level, this CDR3 is encoded by other sequences in the same sample as well. This chain links TRDV2 with TRDJ1; 7 bases line up with TRDD3. Per germline, CDR1 GEAIGNYY and CDR2 EKD. This CDR3 is 15 amino acids long. V lost 1 base, J lost 1 base, and 5 bases stayed unmatched. The CDR3, as DNA: TGTGCCTGTGACACAAAGGGGGGATCCACCGATAAACTCATCTTT. As protein: CACDTKGGSTDKLIF.

This clone came up a few times. TCRdb records a much larger clone's protein for this DNA, with a difference at residue 8 that likely arises from a read error; the protein given is the translation of the DNA. The chain links TRDV2 to TRDJ1; tentative D call: TRDD3 (6 bases). The J gene, not given by TCRdb, was assigned here from a germline match of the nucleotide sequence. Trimming took off 3 bases at V and 3 bases at J, with 22 bases between the two ends. The CDR3 is 17 amino acids. CDR1 is GEAIGNYY and CDR2 is EKD in the germline V gene. This CDR3 reads CACDPLLRDNGADKLIF. DNA of the CDR3: TGTGCCTGTGACCCCCTACTGAGGGATAACGGGGCCGATAAACTCATCTTT.

This clone was counted only a few times. The protein TCRdb lists belongs to a much larger clone and differs from this DNA's translation at residue 7, which points to a read error; the protein shown is made from the DNA. Distinct nucleotide sequences in the sample also encode this CDR3. The rearrangement joins TRDV1 to TRDJ1; 8 positions match TRDD3. The J gene, missing from TCRdb, was assigned here through DNA to germline matching. The length of the CDR3 is 20 residues. Germline lookup yields CDR1 TSWWSYY and CDR2 QGS. The ends lost 2 bases at V and 0 bases at J; junction bases unmatched: 17. CDR3 nucleotide sequence: TGTGCTCTTGGGGAAATCGCCCTACGCTACTGGGGGGGGTACACCGATAAACTCATCTTT. Residues: CALGEIALRYWGGYTDKLIF.

This clone was recorded at least ten times. TCRdb assigns this DNA the protein of a much larger clone, which departs from its translation at residue 22; this likely reflects a read error, and the protein shown comes from translating the DNA. The chain joins TRDV2 to TRDJ1, with 13 bases lining up with TRDD3. This CDR3 has 23 residues. Germline assignment: CDR1 GEAIGNYY and CDR2 EKD. Here the CDR3 DNA reads TGTGCCTGTGACACCGTAAAAGGTCAGATACTGGGGGATACGGACAGGTACACCGATAAACTCACCTTT. This sequence encodes CACDTVKGQILGDTDRYTDKLTF.

Note on this clone: TCRdb lists the protein of a much larger clone for this DNA, which differs at residue 16, so this is likely a read error; the protein given here is translated from the DNA itself. V gene TRDV1 combines with J gene TRDJ1, with TRDD3 matching over 8 bases. TCRdb carries no J gene annotation; the J gene was assigned here by matching the DNA with germline. Germline CDR1 is TSWWSYY and CDR2 is QGS. The CDR3 length is 20 residues. The CDR3 nucleotides read TGTGCTCTTGGGGAACTACGACCAACATGGGGATACTGGTACACCGGTAAACTCATCTTT. Its translation is CALGELRPTWGYWYTGKLIF.

Many counts were recorded for this clone. This rearrangement joins TRDV2 to TRDJ1; TRDD3 aligns across 8 bases. This CDR3 is 16 amino acids long. Trimming cost V 0 bases and J 8 bases; bases outside gene matches: 13. The germline CDR1 and CDR2 sequences are GEAIGNYY and EKD. The CDR3 spells CACDTVGDTSPLKLIF. CDR3 DNA sequence: TGTGCCTGTGACACCGTAGGGGATACCTCCCCGCTGAAACTCATCTTT.

A word on this clone: A read error is likely here: a far larger clone is one base away. The sample contains more than one DNA sequence encoding this CDR3. No J gene was assigned, while the V gene was called as TRDV2; TRDD3, as called in the table, went unchecked against the DNA. Germline V gives CDR1 GEAIGNYY, CDR2 EKD. This CDR3 region has 17 residues. The DNA of the CDR3 is TGTGCCTGTGAAGGACTGGGGGATACGGAGTACACCGATAAACTCATTTTT. Encoded protein: CACEGLGDTEYTDKLIF.

A remark on this clone: The TCRdb record carries a much larger clone's protein, which differs from this DNA's translation at residue 11; a read error is the likely cause, and the protein listed here is the DNA translation. The identical CDR3 is also encoded by other nucleotide sequences in the sample. This sequence joins TRDV2 and TRDJ3, with D unresolved. No J gene is reported in TCRdb; it was inferred here by comparing the DNA with germline. In germline, CDR1 is GEAIGNYY, CDR2 EKD. This CDR3 contains 18 residues. DNA for the CDR3: TGTGCCTGTGACAAGGTACCCAATCTCTCCAGGGACACCCGACAGATGTTTTTC. Protein: CACDKVPNLSRDTRQMFF.

This clone was observed a handful of times. The protein held in TCRdb is that of a much larger clone and does not match this DNA's translation at residue 18, likely because of a read error; the protein shown is translated from the DNA. No J gene was called, and the V gene is TRAV38-2/DV8; the table gives TRDD3 as D, unverified against the DNA. The CDR3 sequence is 20 residues long. The germline gives CDR1 TSESDYY, CDR2 QEAYKQQN. The CDR3 spells CAYWRISYLGAPGNTDKPIF. In DNA, the CDR3 is TGTGCTTATTGGCGGATTTCCTATCTGGGGGCCCCGGGCAACACCGATAAACCCATCTTT.

This clone was counted a few times. With a far larger clone one base away, a read error is the likely cause. Other DNA sequences in the same sample also yield this CDR3. CDR3 bases: TGTGCCTGTGACATGGTCGGATTCCTCCCAAACCTTCCTGCTGGAGCGTACACCGATAAACTCATATTT. As protein: CACDMVGFLPNLPAGAYTDKLIF. No J gene was named, though the V gene is TRDV2; the table calls TRDD3, which could not be checked here. The CDR3 is 23 amino acids. CDR1 is GEAIGNYY, CDR2 EKD, per germline.

The sample holds many counts of this clone. The V and J genes are TRDV1 and TRDJ2; 12 bases are a match to TRDD3. Germline V lookup: CDR1 TSWWSYY, CDR2 QGS. The CDR3 extends over 23 amino acids. V shed 4 bases and J 4 bases; nucleotides not matched to a gene: 25. This CDR3 is CALGVKRTAGGYGPQWRTAQLFF. As DNA, the CDR3 is TGTGCTCTTGGGGTCAAACGAACTGCTGGGGGATACGGGCCCCAATGGAGGACAGCACAACTCTTCTTT.